Listed below are T cell receptor beta chains from one sample, sequenced in a study of human T cells and chemical hapten exposure. TCRdb re-called the RACE reads through MiXCR, storing one row per CDR3 protein. The repertoire includes some 65,000 distinct CDR3 sequences, approximately 6.2% of them detected once, and 3% to 4% sits in the top ten. The sequencing sample was made of whole blood. These receptor sequences come from a female donor in good health. Some clones in this sample may be carry-over from other donors' samples. Both conserved end residues are part of each CDR3. The D gene is left open where the match is weak. Size tells how often a clone was seen (once, few, many) or the class of an expanded clone, and some rows leave it out.

d_gene	v_gene	abundance	j_gene	CDR3nt	CDR3aa
-	TRBV29-1	few	TRBJ2-2	TGCAGCGTTGAAGAAGGGGTCACCGGGGAGCTGTTTTTT	CSVEEGVTGELFF
-	TRBV6-5	-	TRBJ1-5	TGTGCCAGCAGTTACGGGGGTGGTTTGGAGCCCCAGCATTTT	CASSYGGGLEPQHF
-	TRBV7-3	few	TRBJ1-1	TGTGCCAGCAGCTCCCATGGGGCACGAAACACTGAAGCTTTCTTT	CASSSHGARNTEAFF
-	TRBV25-1	-	TRBJ1-1	TGTGCCAGCAGTGAAAACATCGCAGGGGACACTGAAGCTTTCTTT	CASSENIAGDTEAFF
-	TRBV20-1	-	TRBJ1-5	TGCAGTGCTCCCTTACAGGGAGGCAACAATCAGCCCCAGCATTTT	CSAPLQGGNNQPQHF
-	TRBV28	-	TRBJ2-1	TGTGCCAGCAGTTCTCTGACCGGGAGCCTCTCCTACAATGAGCAGTTCTTC	CASSSLTGSLSYNEQFF
-	TRBV6-2/TRBV6-3	many	TRBJ2-2	TGTGCCAGCAGCCTAGGGGGGAACACCGGGGAGCTGTTTTTT	CASSLGGNTGELFF
-	TRBV20-1	many	TRBJ1-2	TGCAGTGCCCCCGACAGGAACTCCTATGGCTACACCTTC	CSAPDRNSYGYTF
TRBD2	TRBV29-1	many	TRBJ2-2	TGCAGCGTAGTGATAGCGGGAACTACCGGGGAGCTGTTTTTT	CSVVIAGTTGELFF
-	TRBV12-3/TRBV12-4	many	TRBJ1-5	TGTGCCAGCAGGGGAAGGGGCAATCAGCCCCAGCATTTT	CASRGRGNQPQHF
TRBD2	TRBV28	-	TRBJ2-1	TGTGTCAGCAGTTTAAGGACTAGCAACCCCAATGAGCAGTTCTTC	CVSSLRTSNPNEQFF
TRBD2	TRBV28	many	TRBJ2-3	TGTGCCAGCGGGGGACTAGCTCCAGATACGCAGTATTTT	CASGGLAPDTQYF
TRBD1	TRBV27	-	TRBJ1-1	TGTGCCAGCAGTCCCCGGGACAGGGGAATAATGAACACTGAAGCTTTCTTT	CASSPRDRGIMNTEAFF
TRBD2	TRBV7-2	many	TRBJ2-5	TGTGCCAGCAGCTTAGAACGGGAGGGAGAGACCCAGTACTTC	CASSLEREGETQYF
-	TRBV14	few	TRBJ2-7	TGTGCCAGCAGCCAAGGGAGGGGTCCCCACGAGCAGTACTTC	CASSQGRGPHEQYF
TRBD1	TRBV28	-	TRBJ2-4	TGTGCCAGCAGTTTCCGGACAGGGGGCATGAACATTCAGTACTTC	CASSFRTGGMNIQYF
TRBD1	TRBV28	few	TRBJ1-5	TGTGCCAGCAGACGACAGGGCACTCAGCCCCAGCATTTT	CASRRQGTQPQHF
TRBD2	TRBV7-2	many	TRBJ2-1	TGTGCCAGCAGCTCCTATGGGGGGACTAGCGGACGAGAGCAGTTCTTC	CASSSYGGTSGREQFF
-	TRBV6-5	many	TRBJ1-3	TGTGCCAGCAGTTACGGCGGGGTCGGAAACACCATATATTTT	CASSYGGVGNTIYF
TRBD1	TRBV6-6	-	TRBJ1-4	TGTGCCAGCAGTTACTCCGGGACAGAGAATGAAAAACTGTTTTTT	CASSYSGTENEKLFF
-	TRBV5-1	many	TRBJ2-6	TGCGCCAGCAGCGCAGCGGGCCCCTCTGGGGCCAACGTCCTGACTTTC	CASSAAGPSGANVLTF
-	TRBV29-1	few	TRBJ2-7	TGCAGCGTTGAATCGGGGGAAGGGAGAGAGCAGTACTTC	CSVESGEGREQYF
-	TRBV20-1	-	TRBJ2-1	TGCAGTGCTACAGGGTATCTTGAGCAGTTCTTC	CSATGYLEQFF
TRBD2	TRBV3-1	-	TRBJ2-7	TGTGCCAGCAGCCAATTCGATAGGCTAGCGGTTTCCTACGAGCAGTACTTC	CASSQFDRLAVSYEQYF
TRBD2	TRBV15	-	TRBJ2-7	TGTGCCACCAGCAGAGATCCCCCGCGACTAGCGAGACCTGAGCAGTACTTC	CATSRDPPRLARPEQYF
-	TRBV18	-	TRBJ1-1	TGTGCCAGCTCAGCGGGTCCGGATGAAGCTTTCTTT	CASSAGPDEAFF
TRBD1	TRBV7-9	-	TRBJ2-1	TGTGCCAGCAGCTTATTGGGACAGGGGAGGAACAATGAGCAGTTCTTC	CASSLLGQGRNNEQFF
-	TRBV28	few	TRBJ2-7	TGTGCCAGTTCGGGACGTATTCTCCAGGCCTACGAGCAGTACTTC	CASSGRILQAYEQYF
TRBD1	TRBV5-1	-	TRBJ2-5	TGCGCCAGCAGCTACTGGACAGGGGGGCGAGAGACCCAGTACTTC	CASSYWTGGRETQYF
TRBD1	TRBV27	few	TRBJ2-7	TGTGCCAGGAATAAACAGGGGGCCCAGTACTTC	CARNKQGAQYF
-	TRBV6-1	many	TRBJ2-3	TGTGCCAGCAGTGAAGGAGATACAGGGTCAGATACGCAGTATTTT	CASSEGDTGSDTQYF
-	TRBV5-1	many	TRBJ2-1	TGCGCCAGCAGCTTGGACCTGGGAGGCTCCTACAATGAGCAGTTCTTC	CASSLDLGGSYNEQFF
-	TRBV2	many	TRBJ1-5	TGTGCCAGCAGTGAATCGTGGGGGGGCAATCAGCCCCAGCATTTT	CASSESWGGNQPQHF
TRBD1	TRBV7-2	few	TRBJ1-5	TGTGCCAGCAGCTTAGGACAGGGGCTGGTTAGCAATCAGCCCCAGCATTTT	CASSLGQGLVSNQPQHF
-	TRBV5-4	few	TRBJ2-5	TGTGCCAGCAGGCGGGCAGGGGATGGGCCCCAGTACTTC	CASRRAGDGPQYF
TRBD1	TRBV18	few	TRBJ2-1	TGTGCCAGCTCACCGGACAGGGAAAGGCTCGATGAGCAGTTCTTC	CASSPDRERLDEQFF
-	TRBV6-2/TRBV6-3	-	TRBJ2-1	TGTGCCAGCAGTTACTCGACTGCGGAACCCCTTGAATGGCAGTTCTTC	CASSYSTAEPLEWQFF
TRBD1	TRBV5-5	-	TRBJ1-2	TGTGCCAGCAGCTCTCAAGGACAGGGGACATACTATGGCTACACCTTC	CASSSQGQGTYYGYTF
-	TRBV19	-	TRBJ2-2	TGTGCCACCCACCGGCTGAACACCGGGGAGCTGTTTTTT	CATHRLNTGELFF
-	TRBV5-1	many	TRBJ1-6	TGCGCCAGCAGCTTGTCTGCGACAGTAAATTCACCCCTCCACTTT	CASSLSATVNSPLHF
-	TRBV7-9	many	TRBJ2-3	TGTGCCAGCAGCCGTTTCTTTAAGGCAGATACGCAGTATTTT	CASSRFFKADTQYF
TRBD1	TRBV12-3/TRBV12-4	many	TRBJ2-7	TGTGCCAGCAGTTCCCGGGACAGTGTATTAGGCGAGCAGTACTTC	CASSSRDSVLGEQYF
-	TRBV24-1	-	TRBJ1-5	TGTGCCACCCTGGGGTTCAATCAGCCCCAGCATTTT	CATLGFNQPQHF
-	TRBV29-1	many	TRBJ1-1	TGCAGCGTTGCGGGACGGATGAACACTGAAGCTTTCTTT	CSVAGRMNTEAFF
-	TRBV7-2	few	TRBJ2-7	TGTGCCAGCAGCTTAAGAGAGGCCTACGAGCAGTACTTC	CASSLREAYEQYF
-	TRBV6-5	-	TRBJ1-1	TGTGCCAGCAGTTACCTATCTTCCGCGGGGACTGAAGCTTTCTTT	CASSYLSSAGTEAFF
-	TRBV28	many	TRBJ2-7	TGTGCCACAAGACAGACTATCCACGAGCAGTACTTC	CATRQTIHEQYF
-	TRBV28	many	TRBJ2-1	TGTGCCAGCAGTCCTTCCGTTGAGCAGTTCTTC	CASSPSVEQFF
TRBD2	TRBV2	-	TRBJ2-1	TGTGCCAGCAGTGAAGCGCCAACTAGCGGGAGCTATGAGCAGTTCTTC	CASSEAPTSGSYEQFF
-	TRBV6-2/TRBV6-3	few	TRBJ2-3	TGTGCCAGCAGTTACTCGATACCCGGGAGTGGAGCAGATACGCAGTATTTT	CASSYSIPGSGADTQYF
-	TRBV30	many	TRBJ2-1	TGTGCCTGGAGAACTGAGGCCTATGAGCAGTTCTTC	CAWRTEAYEQFF
-	TRBV6-2/TRBV6-3	few	TRBJ2-3	TGTGCCAGCATCCCGTCACAGTGGGAGGATACGCAGTATTTT	CASIPSQWEDTQYF
-	TRBV6-5	many	TRBJ2-3	TGTGCCAGCAGTTACGACGTGCGAGGGAGCACAGATACGCAGTATTTT	CASSYDVRGSTDTQYF
TRBD1	TRBV5-4	-	TRBJ1-4	TGTGCCAGCAGCTTGAATAAGGGACAGACGATGGGTAATGAAAAACTGTTTTTT	CASSLNKGQTMGNEKLFF
TRBD1	TRBV6-5	few	TRBJ2-1	TGTGCCAGCAGTTACTCGATCGGGACAGTCTACAATGAGCAGTTCTTC	CASSYSIGTVYNEQFF